This entry lists 21 T cell receptor beta chains sequenced from one sample in a study of cytomegalovirus exposure and HLA in healthy donors. 60 Vbeta and 13 Jbeta primers were used in PCR. Measured with immunoSEQ multiplex PCR; TCRdb has only the in-frame clones, and not every one. The sample lists approximately 190,000 clones, more than 65% occurring once. Sequenced material: PBMCs. The receptors derive from a man aged 50-60 years in good health and CMV-seronegative.

Only one count was recorded for this clone. The rearrangement links TRBV5-1 to TRBJ1-6; D perhaps matches TRBD1 (6 bases). With 0 bases removed from V and 9 bases from J, the gap between germline ends came to 7 bases. From germline, CDR1 is SGHRS and CDR2 YFSETQ. CDR3 length: 13 amino acids. The CDR3 reads CASSLAGVSPLHF. CDR3 nucleotides: TGCGCCAGCAGCTTGGCAGGGGTTTCACCCCTCCACTTT.

As to this clone: Relative to the germline gene, one junction end is altered; a read error may explain this. This chain links TRBV7-9 with TRBJ1-1, with TRBD1 as a possible D gene (6 bases). Germline V CDR1 and CDR2: SEHNR, FQNEAQ (reference sequence). CDR3 size: 12 residues. CDR3 nucleotide sequence: TGTTCCAGCAGCCGTATTCAGGGGTTCGCTTTCTTT. Encoded protein: CSSSRIQGFAFF.

This clone was seen just once. This rearrangement joins TRBV9 to TRBJ1-1; tentatively, D is TRBD1 (6 bases). Germline values: CDR1 SGDLS, CDR2 YYNGEE. CDR3 size: 15 residues. Trimming cost V 4 bases and J 6 bases, with 19 bases left between them. As DNA, the CDR3 is TGTGCCAGCAGCCCCTATCTCGGGGCAGGGGCTGAAGCTTTCTTT. Residues: CASSPYLGAGAEAFF.

CDR3 loop: CSAISGGRAKNIQYF. DNA for the CDR3: TGCAGCGCTATTAGCGGGGGGAGGGCCAAAAACATTCAGTACTTC. The rearrangement links TRBV29-1 to TRBJ2-4; 10 bases map to TRBD2. CDR3 length equals 15 residues. From germline, CDR1 is SQVTM and CDR2 ANQGSEA. The ends lost 7 bases at V and 1 base at J; junction bases unmatched: 7.

The chain links TRBV6-1 to TRBJ1-3, with D unclear. This CDR3 comprises 15 residues. Deletions cut 4 bases from V and 0 bases from J, with 10 bases between. Germline CDR1 and CDR2: MNHNS and SASEGT. This CDR3 is CASSARLYSGNTIYF. DNA of the CDR3: TGTGCCAGCAGTGCCCGTTTATACTCTGGAAACACCATATATTTT.

This clone appeared a few times. The rearrangement links TRBV29-1 to TRBJ1-2; D gene uncertain. V gave up 0 bases and J gave up 4 bases, with 12 bases separating them. This CDR3 is built from 14 residues. Per germline, CDR1 SQVTM and CDR2 ANQGSEA. Here the CDR3 reads CSVEDTQAFYGYTF. CDR3 coding DNA: TGCAGCGTTGAAGATACCCAGGCCTTCTATGGCTACACCTTC.

The chain couples TRBV7-9 to TRBJ1-2; the D gene is possibly TRBD1 (6 bases). The CDR3 sequence is 16 residues long. Trimming took 1 base from V and 0 from J, leaving 12 bases between them. The germline V gene encodes CDR1 SEHNR and CDR2 FQNEAQ (reference sequence). CDR3 DNA: TGTGCCAGCAGCTTAGGGGGGGGGCAGGCTAACTATGGCTACACCTTC. This encodes CASSLGGGQANYGYTF. The full variable domain, with the rest looked up from reference TRBV7-9 and TRBJ1-2, is DTGVSQNPRHKITKRGQNVTFRCDPISEHNRLYWYRQTLGQGPEFLTYFQNEAQLEKSRLLSDRFSAERPKGSFSTLEIQRTEQGDSAMYLCASSLGGGQANYGYTFGSGTRLTVV.

The J gene is TRBJ2-1, the V gene TRBV10-2, with 12 nucleotides matching TRBD2. The V gene's germline CDR1 is WSHSY and CDR2 SAAADI. The CDR3 contains 13 residues. Trimming removed 10 bases from V and 8 bases from J; junction bases left unmatched: 6. Here the CDR3 DNA reads TGCGCCACTACTCTAGCGGGGGGGTATGAGCAGTTCTTC. Translation: CATTLAGGYEQFF.

The J gene is TRBJ2-7, the V gene TRBV19; 7 positions match TRBD1. Germline CDR1 is LNHDA and CDR2 is SQIVND (reference sequence). The CDR3 consists of 15 residues. Germline trimming cut 2 bases from V and 2 bases from J; bases unmatched to any gene: 6. The CDR3 DNA is TGTGCCAGTAGTATAAGGACAGGACCTACCTACGAGCAGTACTTC. Protein product: CASSIRTGPTYEQYF.

The rearrangement joins TRBV29-1 to TRBJ1-1, with 11 nucleotides matching TRBD1. In germline, CDR1 is SQVTM, CDR2 ANQGSEA. This CDR3 comprises 18 residues. J gave up 1 base and V 4 bases, and 14 bases lay outside the gene matches. CDR3 bases: TGCAGCGTTGGAACACCTCGCGGGACAGGGGGGAGGAACACTGAAGCTTTCTTT. Protein sequence: CSVGTPRGTGGRNTEAFF.

V is TRBV5-1 and J is TRBJ2-7; 8 nucleotides agree with TRBD2. The J segment lost 3 bases and the V segment lost 0 bases, leaving 2 bases of the junction unmatched. Germline values: CDR1 SGHRS, CDR2 YFSETQ. This CDR3 is 14 amino acids long. CDR3 coding DNA: TGCGCCAGCAGCTTGGCCGGGGGGGACTACGAGCAGTACTTC. Protein product: CASSLAGGDYEQYF.

V is TRBV20-1 and J is TRBJ1-2, with D possibly being TRBD1 (5 bases). The V gene's germline CDR1 is DFQATT and CDR2 SNEGSKA (reference sequence). The CDR3 covers 11 residues. V dropped 6 bases and J dropped 5 bases, with 10 bases sitting between them. CDR3 residues: CSALKGYGYTF. The CDR3 DNA reads TGCAGTGCCCTAAAGGGGTATGGCTACACCTTC.

This clone was seen a few times. The chain links TRBV2 to TRBJ1-2, with D tentatively TRBD1 (6 bases). V was shortened by 5 bases and J by 4 bases, with 14 bases between the two germline ends. This CDR3 is 14 amino acids long. Germline V gives CDR1 SNHLY, CDR2 FYNNEI. This chain's CDR3 is CASSSLQGIYGYTF. In DNA, the CDR3 is TGTGCCAGCAGTTCACTTCAGGGGATCTATGGCTACACCTTC.

The chain joins TRBV7-9 to TRBJ1-4; TRBD1 matches 10 bases. The germline gives CDR1 SEHNR, CDR2 FQNEAQ (reference sequence). This CDR3 spans 16 amino acids. V was pared by 5 bases and J by 7 bases, with 10 bases of the junction left unmatched. CDR3 sequence reads: CASSPGRGTGVEKLFF. Written as DNA, the CDR3 is TGTGCCAGCAGCCCAGGCCGAGGGACAGGGGTTGAAAAACTGTTTTTT. Together with reference TRBV7-9 and TRBJ1-4, the CDR3 gives the full variable domain: DTGVSQNPRHKITKRGQNVTFRCDPISEHNRLYWYRQTLGQGPEFLTYFQNEAQLEKSRLLSDRFSAERPKGSFSTLEIQRTEQGDSAMYLCASSPGRGTGVEKLFFGSGTQLSVL.

CDR3 bases: TGTGCCAGCAGCCGCGGAGAGACCCAGTACTTC. Protein: CASSRGETQYF. The rearrangement joins TRBV11-3 to TRBJ2-5; the D is unclear. This CDR3 region has 11 residues. Germline loops: CDR1 SGHNT, CDR2 YENEEA. The V end lost 5 bases, the J end lost 4 bases, and 5 bases lay between the germline ends.

CDR3 nucleotides: TGTGCCTGGCAAAGCGGGAAAGCCTACCCCAATTCACCCCTCCACTTT. Translated, it gives CAWQSGKAYPNSPLHF. The rearrangement links TRBV30 to TRBJ1-6; D is undetermined. The CDR3 spans 16 residues. The V gene's germline CDR1 is GTSNPN and CDR2 SVGIG (reference sequence). The V and J ends lost 5 bases and 7 bases respectively, with 21 bases between them.

V gene TRBV2 combines with J gene TRBJ1-1; D may be TRBD1 (5 bases). Looked up from germline, CDR1 is SNHLY and CDR2 is FYNNEI. The ends were cut back, 6 bases at V and 1 base at J, with 15 bases in the middle. CDR3 length equals 15 residues. The CDR3 reads CASRLLEGQNTEAFF. CDR3 in DNA: TGTGCCAGCAGACTCCTGGAGGGGCAGAACACTGAAGCTTTCTTT.

The CDR3 is CASSPGTSYQETQYF. The CDR3 DNA is TGTGCCAGCAGCCCCGGGACTTCGTACCAAGAGACCCAGTACTTC. This chain connects TRBV4-2 to TRBJ2-5; maybe TRBD2 (6 bases). From germline, CDR1 is LGHNA and CDR2 YNFKEQ. Trimming took 4 bases from V and 0 from J, leaving 12 bases between them. The CDR3 has 15 residues.

This rearrangement joins TRBV11-2 to TRBJ2-1; TRBD2 aligns across 9 bases. J gave up 8 bases and V 4 bases, and 12 bases lay outside the gene matches. Per germline, CDR1 SGHAT and CDR2 FQNNGV. The CDR3 runs 16 residues. CDR3 amino acids: CASSSLAGGPFHEQFF. The CDR3 DNA reads as TGTGCCAGCAGCTCTCTCGCGGGGGGGCCATTCCATGAGCAGTTCTTC. Full variable domain (outside the CDR3, taken from reference TRBV11-2 and TRBJ2-1): EAGVAQSPRYKIIEKRQSVAFWCNPISGHATLYWYQQILGQGPKLLIQFQNNGVVDDSQLPKDRFSAERLKGVDSTLKIQPAKLEDSAVYLCASSSLAGGPFHEQFFGPGTRLTVL.

The chain employs TRBV4-3 and TRBJ2-5; TRBD2 matches at 11 bases. V lost 1 base, J lost 5 bases, and 6 bases stayed unmatched. CDR3 length: 16 amino acids. The germline gives CDR1 LGHNA, CDR2 YSLEER. The CDR3 coding sequence is TGCGCCAGCAGCCAAGGGAGTACTAGCGGGGGTGAGACCCAGTACTTC. It translates to CASSQGSTSGGETQYF.

The rearrangement uses TRBV29-1 and TRBJ2-2; possibly TRBD1 for D (6 bases). In germline, CDR1 is SQVTM, CDR2 ANQGSEA. Trimming removed 6 bases at V and 4 bases at J, with 12 bases between. This CDR3 comprises 13 residues. CDR3 in amino acids: CSVGRGRTGELFF. The CDR3 nucleotides read TGCAGCGTGGGCAGGGGACGCACCGGGGAGCTGTTTTTT.